What follows are 13 T cell receptor beta chains derived from one specimen sequenced in a study of T-cell reconstitution after alpha-beta-depleted transplantation in children. Using unique molecular identifiers, the investigators prepared the TCRbeta library. MiXCR, run by TCRdb on the PCR reads, gives a single entry per CDR3 protein. Of around 140,000 distinct CDR3 sequences in the sample, about 9% are singletons; the top ten hold around 18%. The sample in question was PBMCs, mostly from graft donor cells, obtained 180 days after TCRalphabeta/CD19-depleted stem cell transplant. The receptors here all came from a female patient aged 2-9 years who had a stem cell transplant for congenital amegakaryocytic thrombocytopenia, so the T cells may come from the graft donor.

This clonotype was observed at least ten times. This chain's CDR3 is CASSPIRAGTEQYF. The CDR3 coding sequence is TGTGCCAGCAGTCCTATCAGGGCAGGGACCGAGCAGTACTTC. The chain combines TRBV6-1 with TRBJ2-7, with D perhaps TRBD1 or TRBD2 (5 bases each). V lost 5 bases and J 6 bases, leaving 17 bases between the germline ends. CDR1 is MNHNS and CDR2 is SASEGT in the germline V gene. This CDR3 is 14 amino acids long.

This clonotype was counted ten times or more. CDR3 loop: CASSLTRNEQFF. The CDR3, as DNA: TGTGCCAGCAGCTTAACCCGCAATGAGCAGTTCTTC. The chain uses TRBV11-2 and TRBJ2-1; D is unresolved. The CDR3 spans 12 residues. Germline V gene sequence: CDR1 SGHAT, CDR2 FQNNGV. V dropped 2 bases and J dropped 6 bases, with 5 bases sitting between them.

Comments on this clonotype: A much more abundant neighbour one base away suggests this may be a read error. The chain joins TRBV6-2 or TRBV6-3 to TRBJ2-7, with D maybe TRBD2 (6 bases). CDR1 is MNHEY, CDR2 SVGEGT, per germline. This CDR3 has 12 amino acids. CDR3 nucleotides: TGTGTCAGCACGGGACTCCACGCTGACTGGTACTTC. Translation: CVSTGLHADWYF.

This clonotype was seen repeatedly, ten times or more. The chain joins TRBV6-1 to TRBJ2-3, with 10 bases that match TRBD2. J gave up 2 bases and V 6 bases, and 5 bases lay outside the gene matches. The CDR3 is 15 amino acids. Germline CDR1 MNHNS, CDR2 SASEGT. CDR3 coding DNA: TGTGCCAGCAGAGTAGCGGGAGGCTTCACAGATACGCAGTATTTT. Translation gives CASRVAGGFTDTQYF.

The sample holds a few counts of this clonotype. The genes are TRBV13 and TRBJ2-5; 8 positions match TRBD1. The CDR3 is 15 residues long. V shed 5 bases and J 5 bases; nucleotides not matched to a gene: 10. From germline, CDR1 is PRHDT and CDR2 FYEKMQ (reference sequence). CDR3 bases: TGTGCCAGCAGCGACACCGGGACAGGTTTGGAGACCCAGTACTTC. It translates to CASSDTGTGLETQYF.

The rearrangement uses TRBV30 and TRBJ1-5; D may be TRBD1 (6 bases). The CDR3 length is 14 residues. The germline V gene has CDR1 GTSNPN and CDR2 SVGIG (reference sequence). V was shortened by 5 bases and J by 5 bases, with 16 bases between the two germline ends. CDR3 residues: CAWGEGGYDQPQHF. The CDR3 DNA reads as TGTGCCTGGGGGGAGGGGGGATATGATCAGCCCCAGCATTTT.

This clonotype was picked up a small number of times. This chain connects TRBV18 to TRBJ2-5; the D gene could be TRBD1 or TRBD2 (5 bases each). The V and J ends lost 4 bases and 0 bases respectively, with 12 bases between them. The V gene's germline CDR1 is KGHSH and CDR2 LQKENI. This CDR3 has 15 amino acids. The CDR3 DNA follows: TGTGCCAGCTCACAGCTGGGGACCAACCAAGAGACCCAGTACTTC. This sequence encodes CASSQLGTNQETQYF.

This clonotype came up many times. The chain links TRBV12-3 or TRBV12-4 to TRBJ1-1; weak D call: TRBD1 (5 bases). V was cut by 7 bases and J by 4 bases, with 16 bases left in between. This CDR3 contains 14 residues. CDR3 region: CASNDQGVGTEAFF. In DNA, the CDR3 is TGTGCCAGCAACGATCAGGGAGTAGGCACTGAAGCTTTCTTT.

This chain links TRBV7-9 with TRBJ2-7, with 8 bases aligning to TRBD2. The CDR3 length is 15 residues. Germline assignment: CDR1 SEHNR and CDR2 FQNEAQ (reference sequence). The V segment lost 5 bases and the J segment 0 bases; nucleotides outside the gene matches: 6. The CDR3 protein is CASSHTSGSSYEQYF. The CDR3, as DNA: TGTGCCAGCAGCCACACTAGCGGTAGCTCCTACGAGCAGTACTTC.

This clonotype was observed many times. The chain recombines TRBV6-1 with TRBJ1-4; 9 nucleotides agree with TRBD1. Trimming removed 6 bases from V and 14 bases from J; junction bases left unmatched: 25. Germline V gene sequence: CDR1 MNHNS, CDR2 SASEGT. CDR3 length: 18 amino acids. DNA for the CDR3: TGTGCCAGCAGCCAACTTACTGGCCTAACAGGGGGCGTCGAATGGCTGTTTTTT. This sequence encodes CASSQLTGLTGGVEWLFF.

This clonotype was found many times. This rearrangement joins TRBV28 to TRBJ2-1, with TRBD2 matching over 13 bases. Germline V gene lookup returns CDR1 MDHEN and CDR2 SYDVKM. CDR3 length: 18 amino acids. The ends lost 2 bases at V and 2 bases at J; junction bases unmatched: 6. The CDR3 nucleotides are TGTGCCAGCAGTTTACGGACTAGCGGGAGTACAGCCTACAATGAGCAGTTCTTC. It codes for CASSLRTSGSTAYNEQFF.

This clonotype was picked up a small number of times. The chain couples TRBV7-2 to TRBJ1-2, with D possibly being TRBD1 (5 bases). Trimming took 1 base from V and 2 from J, leaving 8 bases between them. CDR1 is SGHTA, CDR2 FQGNSA, per germline. There are 14 residues in the CDR3. The CDR3 reads CASSLGAGNYGYTF. As DNA, the CDR3 is TGTGCCAGCAGCTTAGGGGCAGGGAACTATGGCTACACCTTC.

This clonotype was detected many times. This rearrangement joins TRBV12-3 or TRBV12-4 to TRBJ1-2; 7 bases match TRBD1. After removal of 1 base from V and 4 bases from J, the junction contained 6 bases not matched to a gene. This CDR3 contains 15 residues. The CDR3: CASSLVGQASYGYTF. The CDR3, as DNA: TGTGCCAGCAGTTTAGTCGGACAGGCCTCCTATGGCTACACCTTC.